This TCR beta chain stems from a study of shared clonotypes between healthy human individuals. The study, taken as a whole, reports: Despite large depth, sorted-subset datasets appeared incompletely sequenced. There were few donors, and this limited the genetic and exposure-history diversity represented.

Produced via immunoSEQ multiplex PCR; TCRdb's table is partial and in-frame only. The table shows about 2.4 million clones, with 93% occurring only once. CDR1 MNHNY and CDR2 SVGAGI come from the germline V gene (reference sequence). The germline V and J ends were trimmed by 2 bases and 0 bases, with 8 bases remaining between them. The CDR3 has 14 amino acids. Details on this clone: Its target is unknown. Other DNA sequences in this specimen translate into the identical CDR3.

Sequencing input: naive CD4+ T cells from PBMCs. Subset in this sample: CD45RA+ positively selected. V is TRBV6-6 and J is TRBJ2-7; D is undetermined. This sequence was found in a man aged 18-30 years in good health. Some clones in this sample may be carry-over from other donors' samples. Here the CDR3 reads CASSYEGSSYEQYF. As DNA, the CDR3 is TGTGCCAGCAGTTACGAAGGTAGCTCCTACGAGCAGTACTTC.